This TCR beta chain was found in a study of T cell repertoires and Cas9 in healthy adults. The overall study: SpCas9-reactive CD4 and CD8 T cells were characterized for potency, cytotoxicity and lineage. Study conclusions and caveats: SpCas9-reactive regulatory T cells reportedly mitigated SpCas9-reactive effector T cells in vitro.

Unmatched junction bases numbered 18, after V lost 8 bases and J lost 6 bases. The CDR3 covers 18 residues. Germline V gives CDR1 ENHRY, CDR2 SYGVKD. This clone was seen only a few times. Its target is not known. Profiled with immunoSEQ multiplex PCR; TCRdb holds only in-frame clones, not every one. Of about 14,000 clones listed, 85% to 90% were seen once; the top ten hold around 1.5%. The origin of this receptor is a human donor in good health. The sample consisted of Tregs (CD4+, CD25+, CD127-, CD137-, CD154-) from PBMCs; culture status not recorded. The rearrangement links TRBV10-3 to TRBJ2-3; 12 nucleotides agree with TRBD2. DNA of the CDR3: TGTGCCATCTCTGCTCGACTAGCGGGGGCATCCATCGTTGATACGCAGTATTTT. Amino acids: CAISARLAGASIVDTQYF.